Listed below are T cell receptor beta chains from one sample, sequenced in a study of technical replicates of blood from several donors. TCRdb keeps only in-frame clones here, not all; method: immunoSEQ multiplex PCR. The data show approximately 64,000 clones, around 85% seen once. The sequenced sample was PBMCs. The receptors shown here come from a human donor in good health. Some clones in this sample may be carry-over from other donors' samples. CDR3s include the opening cysteine and the closing phenylalanine or tryptophan. D genes are given only for firm matches. Rows may omit the clone size; those that give it use once, few, many or a size class.

>TRBV6-1|TRBJ1-1|few|-
TGTGCCAGTAATCAGGGTTTCGCTGAAGCTTTCTTT
CASNQGFAEAFF
>TRBV6-5|TRBJ1-4|-|TRBD1
TGTGCCAGCAGTATCAACAGGGGGCAAGGGGAAAAACTGTTTTTT
CASSINRGQGEKLFF
>TRBV15|TRBJ2-7|-|-
TGTGCCACCAACGAGGACTACTCCTACGAGCAGTACTTC
CATNEDYSYEQYF
>TRBV19|TRBJ1-5|once|-
TGTGCCAGTAGTATACGGGGTAACAATCAGCCCCAGCATTTT
CASSIRGNNQPQHF
>TRBV5-1|TRBJ2-3|-|-
TGCGCCAGCAGCTCGGCGGGGACAGATACGCAGTATTTT
CASSSAGTDTQYF
>TRBV27|TRBJ2-1|-|TRBD2
TGTGCCAGCAGTCCCTCCGAGACGAGCGGGGGGTCGAGCTCCTACAATGAGCAGTTCTTC
CASSPSETSGGSSSYNEQFF
>TRBV2|TRBJ2-7|-|TRBD2
TGTGCGTCGGGACTAGCAGCCTACGAGCAGTACTTC
CASGLAAYEQYF
>TRBV18|TRBJ1-1|-|TRBD1
TGTGCCAGCTCACGGGACAGTGCGAACACTGAAGCTTTCTTT
CASSRDSANTEAFF
>TRBV6-6|TRBJ2-3|few|TRBD1
TGTGCCAGCACCTCTGGGGGACAGGGGGCATATACGCAGTATTTT
CASTSGGQGAYTQYF
>TRBV30|TRBJ1-5|-|-
TGTGCCTGGAGCCAGGCCGCAAACCAGCCCCAGCATTTT
CAWSQAANQPQHF
>TRBV12-5|TRBJ1-6|-|-
TGTGCTAGTGGTTGGGGCGCACCCCTCCACTTT
CASGWGAPLHF
>TRBV19|TRBJ2-7|few|-
TGTGCCAGTAGTGCCCGGACTGCGGGGGAGCAGTACTTC
CASSARTAGEQYF